The 29 T cell receptor beta chains in this list originate from one sample, sequenced in a study of cytomegalovirus exposure and HLA in healthy donors (dated by TCRdb to 2016 to 2017). Libraries were built with the immunoSEQ multiplex PCR assay. The multiplex PCR relied on a mix of 60 forward primers for TCR Vbeta segments and 13 reverse primers for TCR Jbeta segments. The immuneACCESS repertoire file appears here via TCRdb, limited to in-frame rearrangements. These files lack a portion of the clones; in checked studies, under half of the deficit traces to unresolved V genes, and the cause of the others is not known. Recorded for this sample are around 130,000 clones; around 80% of them occurred a single time. The top ten hold over 3% of the sample. Source material: PBMCs. These receptor sequences come from a woman aged 40-49 years in good health and CMV-seronegative.

Only one count was recorded for this clone. The gene calls are TRBV15 and TRBJ1-5; tentatively, D is TRBD1 (5 bases). The CDR3 has 15 residues. CDR1 and CDR2 from the germline V gene are LNHNV and YYDKDF (reference sequence). Trimming removed 0 bases from V and 6 bases from J, with 12 bases in between. This CDR3 is CATSRDRGIGQPQHF. The DNA of the CDR3 is TGTGCCACCAGCAGAGATCGGGGGATAGGTCAGCCCCAGCATTTT.

This chain links TRBV7-9 with TRBJ2-5, with D possibly TRBD1 on 5 matching bases. The DNA end is more similar to TRBJ2-7, so the J call may be wrong. The germline gives CDR1 SEHNR, CDR2 FQNEAQ (reference sequence). This CDR3 is built from 14 residues. The chain's CDR3 is CASSLPFTGYEQYF. Written as DNA, the CDR3 is TGTGCCAGCAGCTTACCCTTTACAGGCTACGAGCAGTACTTC.

The genes are TRBV5-6 and TRBJ2-7, with D maybe TRBD1 (6 bases). Trimming took off 6 bases at V and 4 bases at J, with 17 bases between the two ends. The germline CDR1 and CDR2 sequences are SGHDT and YYEEEE. The CDR3 runs 14 residues. CDR3 residues: CASNRGQGLYEQYF. The CDR3 DNA reads TGTGCCAGCAACAGAGGTCAGGGGTTGTACGAGCAGTACTTC.

The chain's CDR3 is CAMGQDTGELFF. The DNA of the CDR3 is TGTGCCATGGGACAAGACACCGGGGAGCTGTTTTTT. The genes are TRBV25-1 and TRBJ2-2, with a possible D match to TRBD1 (6 bases). Germline V CDR1 and CDR2: MGHDK, SYGVNS. V dropped 10 bases and J dropped 3 bases, with 9 bases sitting between them. The length of the CDR3 is 12 residues.

J is TRBJ2-7 and V is TRBV18; 7 bases are a match to TRBD1. Trimming cost V 3 bases and J 1 base; bases outside gene matches: 0. There are 13 residues in the CDR3. Germline V CDR1 and CDR2: KGHSH, LQKENI. DNA for the CDR3: TGTGCCAGCTCACCGGGACAGTCCTACGAGCAGTACTTC. This encodes CASSPGQSYEQYF.

This clone was counted ten times or more. The chain recombines TRBV15 with TRBJ2-7, with 10 bases fitting TRBD2. The CDR3 runs 16 residues. V lost 0 bases, J lost 6 bases, and 8 bases stayed unmatched. Germline V gene sequence: CDR1 LNHNV, CDR2 YYDKDF (reference sequence). CDR3 coding DNA: TGTGCCACCAGCAGAGATAGGGCTAGCGGGAGATCCGAGCAGTACTTC. This translates into CATSRDRASGRSEQYF. The entire variable domain, with the rest obtained from reference TRBV15 and TRBJ2-7, is as follows: DAMVIQNPRYQVTQFGKPVTLSCSQTLNHNVMYWYQQKSSQAPKLLFHYYDKDFNNEADTPDNFQSRRPNTSFCFLDIRSPGLGDTAMYLCATSRDRASGRSEQYFGPGTRLTVT.

This sequence joins TRBV29-1 and TRBJ2-1; 7 positions agree with TRBD1. The germline CDR1 and CDR2 sequences are SQVTM and ANQGSEA. This CDR3 comprises 13 residues. Trimming cost V 7 bases and J 4 bases; bases outside gene matches: 7. The CDR3 spells CSATGVGYNEQFF. For the CDR3, the DNA is TGCAGCGCCACAGGGGTCGGGTACAATGAGCAGTTCTTC.

This rearrangement joins TRBV13 to TRBJ2-5; TRBD1 agrees at 9 bases. Per the germline V gene, CDR1 is PRHDT and CDR2 is FYEKMQ (reference sequence). The CDR3 length is 14 residues. The J segment lost 5 bases and the V segment lost 5 bases, leaving 6 bases of the junction unmatched. CDR3 DNA sequence: TGTGCCAGCAGCACAGGACAGGGGAGGGAGACCCAGTACTTC. It yields the protein CASSTGQGRETQYF.

The rearrangement uses TRBV25-1 and TRBJ2-1, with 10 bases aligning to TRBD1. V trimming: 6 bases; J trimming: 8 bases; junction bases outside the gene matches: 10. This CDR3 is built from 15 residues. The germline CDR1 and CDR2 sequences are MGHDK and SYGVNS. This CDR3 reads CASSRTRDRGDEQFF. In nucleotides, the CDR3 is TGTGCCAGCAGCCGAACCCGGGACAGGGGCGATGAGCAGTTCTTC.

V usage is TRBV7-2 and J usage is TRBJ2-1; D is unclear. V was clipped by 0 bases and J by 5 bases, with 5 bases between them. Looked up from germline, CDR1 is SGHTA and CDR2 is FQGNSA. The CDR3 is 13 amino acids. Here the CDR3 reads CASSLADNNEQFF. The CDR3 DNA follows: TGTGCCAGCAGCTTAGCCGACAACAATGAGCAGTTCTTC.

This chain uses TRBV7-2 with TRBJ1-2; no definite D call. CDR3 length: 17 residues. Germline V gene data show CDR1 as SGHTA and CDR2 as FQGNSA. Between the trimmed V and J ends, which lost 1 base and 2 bases, there was a span of 17 bases. The CDR3 protein is CASSLDLGVGRNYGYTF. The CDR3, as DNA: TGTGCCAGCAGCTTAGATCTCGGGGTCGGGAGGAACTATGGCTACACCTTC. Full variable domain (outside the CDR3, taken from reference TRBV7-2 and TRBJ1-2): GAGVSQSPSNKVTEKGKDVELRCDPISGHTALYWYRQSLGQGLEFLIYFQGNSAPDKSGLPSDRFSAERTGGSVSTLTIQRTQQEDSAVYLCASSLDLGVGRNYGYTFGSGTRLTVV.

The chain employs TRBV6-1 and TRBJ2-2; D not certain. V gave up 2 bases and J gave up 5 bases, with 9 bases separating them. Germline V gene lookup returns CDR1 MNHNS and CDR2 SASEGT. CDR3 length: 14 residues. CDR3 bases: TGTGCCAGCAGTGAAACTCGGTCGACCGGGGAGCTGTTTTTT. Protein sequence: CASSETRSTGELFF.

The genes are TRBV4-1 and TRBJ2-7; 7 bases are shared with TRBD2. The J segment lost 4 bases and the V segment lost 1 base, leaving 4 bases of the junction unmatched. Germline V gene sequence: CDR1 MGHRA, CDR2 YSYEKL. The CDR3 sequence is 14 residues long. CDR3 sequence: CASSQVVSGYEQYF. The CDR3 coding sequence is TGCGCCAGCAGCCAAGTAGTTAGCGGGTACGAGCAGTACTTC.

This clone was seen more than once but under ten times. V gene TRBV5-1 combines with J gene TRBJ1-4, with D perhaps matching TRBD1 (6 bases). V lost 3 bases, J lost 0 bases, and 9 bases lay in between. The germline V gene has CDR1 SGHRS and CDR2 YFSETQ. The CDR3 has 15 amino acids. CDR3 region: CASSSPGATNEKLFF. CDR3 nucleotide sequence: TGCGCCAGCAGCTCACCAGGGGCAACTAATGAAAAACTGTTTTTT.

The V gene is TRBV4-3, the J gene TRBJ1-2; a possible D gene is TRBD1 (5 bases). Between the trimmed V and J ends, which lost 6 bases and 4 bases, there was a span of 9 bases. CDR1 and CDR2 (germline): LGHNA, YSLEER. The CDR3 spans 12 residues. The CDR3 DNA sequence: TGCGCCAGCAGGGGGCACGGCTATGGCTACACCTTC. The encoded protein is CASRGHGYGYTF.

This sequence joins TRBV7-2 and TRBJ2-1; TRBD1 aligns across 8 bases. Unmatched junction bases numbered 10, after V lost 6 bases and J lost 6 bases. The CDR3 length is 15 residues. CDR1 is SGHTA and CDR2 is FQGNSA in the germline V gene. Written as DNA, the CDR3 is TGTGCCAGCAGTTTCCGGACAGGGAGATCCAATGAGCAGTTCTTC. This gives the protein CASSFRTGRSNEQFF.

This chain links TRBV7-8 with TRBJ2-2; TRBD2 matches 7 bases. The CDR3 covers 16 residues. J was trimmed by 5 bases and V by 5 bases; bases with no gene match: 11. Germline CDR1 reads SGHVS; CDR2 reads FQNEAQ. CDR3 nucleotide sequence: TGTGCCAGCAGCCTAAGGGCGGGAGAATGGACCGGGGAGCTGTTTTTT. Translated, it gives CASSLRAGEWTGELFF.

This clone appeared once. The gene calls are TRBV15 and TRBJ1-5; weak D call: TRBD1 (6 bases). The CDR3 consists of 15 residues. Trimming pared 2 bases from V and 4 bases from J, leaving 12 bases between. Germline loops: CDR1 LNHNV, CDR2 YYDKDF (reference sequence). The CDR3 DNA is TGTGCCACCAGCAGAATCCTGGACAGTAATCAGCCCCAGCATTTT. It is translated as CATSRILDSNQPQHF.

The genes are TRBV29-1 and TRBJ2-7; a possible D gene is TRBD2 (5 bases). Deletions cut 1 base from V and 1 base from J, with 5 bases between. Per germline, CDR1 SQVTM and CDR2 ANQGSEA. The CDR3 contains 12 residues. The chain's CDR3 is CSVEGRSYEQYF. DNA for the CDR3: TGCAGCGTTGAAGGGAGGTCCTACGAGCAGTACTTC.

This sequence joins TRBV15 and TRBJ1-2; 8 bases fit TRBD1. The junction had 10 bases not matched to a gene; V was cut back by 7 bases and J by 3 bases. The CDR3 has 15 residues. Per the germline V gene, CDR1 is LNHNV and CDR2 is YYDKDF (reference sequence). The CDR3 DNA reads as TGTGCCACCACCTCCGGACAGGGAGGATACTATGGCTACACCTTC. It yields the protein CATTSGQGGYYGYTF.

This chain connects TRBV7-6 to TRBJ2-3, with TRBD2 identical over 7 bases. This CDR3 comprises 18 residues. The junction had 17 bases not matched to a gene; V was cut back by 2 bases and J by 6 bases. In germline, CDR1 is SGHVS, CDR2 FNYEAQ. The CDR3 spells CASSLRSSSGRWVDTQYF. As DNA, the CDR3 is TGTGCCAGCAGCTTAAGGTCTAGTAGCGGGCGATGGGTGGATACGCAGTATTTT.

The chain couples TRBV15 to TRBJ2-1; 12 bases agree with TRBD2. Germline lookup yields CDR1 LNHNV and CDR2 YYDKDF (reference sequence). The length of the CDR3 is 15 residues. J gave up 10 bases and V 3 bases, and 7 bases lay outside the gene matches. The CDR3, as DNA: TGTGCCACCAGCAGGACTAGCGGGAGAGGAGGGGAGCAGTTCTTC. The encoded protein is CATSRTSGRGGEQFF.

The sample holds one count of this clone. The chain links TRBV27 to TRBJ2-3; TRBD2 is a possible D gene (6 bases). The CDR3 runs to 16 residues. Germline V lookup: CDR1 MNHEY, CDR2 SMNVEV (reference sequence). The V gene lost 1 base and the J gene lost 0 bases, with 11 bases spanning the gap. As DNA, the CDR3 is TGTGCCAGCAGTTTATTTGGCCTAGCGAGCACAGATACGCAGTATTTT. As protein: CASSLFGLASTDTQYF.

J is TRBJ2-5 and V is TRBV12-5; TRBD1 aligns across 11 bases. Germline values: CDR1 LGHNT, CDR2 FRNRAP. V shed 6 bases and J 7 bases; nucleotides not matched to a gene: 1. This CDR3 contains 12 residues. CDR3 nucleotides: TGTGCTAGTGGGGGGACAGGGGGGACCCAGTACTTC. Amino acid sequence: CASGGTGGTQYF.

The rearrangement links TRBV7-2 to TRBJ1-3; possible D gene TRBD1, 6 bases. This CDR3 has 16 residues. CDR1 is SGHTA, CDR2 FQGNSA, per germline. V lost 1 base and J lost 2, with 12 bases in between. CDR3 sequence: CASSLEYEGAGNTIYF. Written as DNA, the CDR3 is TGTGCCAGCAGCTTAGAATACGAGGGGGCTGGAAACACCATATATTTT. The full variable domain, with the rest looked up from reference TRBV7-2 and TRBJ1-3, is GAGVSQSPSNKVTEKGKDVELRCDPISGHTALYWYRQSLGQGLEFLIYFQGNSAPDKSGLPSDRFSAERTGGSVSTLTIQRTQQEDSAVYLCASSLEYEGAGNTIYFGEGSWLTVV.

This clone was seen once. V is TRBV5-4 and J is TRBJ2-5; TRBD2 agrees at 10 bases. This CDR3 is 14 amino acids long. Germline loops: CDR1 SGHNT, CDR2 YYREEE (reference sequence). V dropped 10 bases and J dropped 7; count of bases not matched to a gene: 13. As DNA, the CDR3 is TGTGCCGCGGCCAGCGGGGGGGCCCTTGGGACCCAGTACTTC. Its translation: CAAASGGALGTQYF.

The chain has TRBV7-8 and TRBJ1-1, with D possibly being TRBD1 (5 bases). Germline values: CDR1 SGHVS, CDR2 FQNEAQ. Trimming removed 1 base from V and 1 base from J, with 10 bases in between. The CDR3 has 15 residues. CDR3 in DNA: TGTGCCAGCAGCTTAGGGGGCGGCCGGAACACTGAAGCTTTCTTT. The encoded protein is CASSLGGGRNTEAFF.

The chain couples TRBV11-3 to TRBJ2-7; D unresolved. In germline, CDR1 is SGHNT, CDR2 YENEEA. This CDR3 contains 13 residues. Trimming shortened V by 3 bases and J by 3 bases, and 9 bases separated the two germline ends. The CDR3 DNA reads as TGTGCCAGCAGCTTCCACTCCCGCTACGAGCAGTACTTC. Its translation is CASSFHSRYEQYF. Full variable domain (remainder filled in from reference TRBV11-3 and TRBJ2-7): EAGVVQSPRYKIIEKKQPVAFWCNPISGHNTLYWYLQNLGQGPELLIRYENEEAVDDSQLPKDRFSAERLKGVDSTLKIQPAELGDSAVYLCASSFHSRYEQYFGPGTRLTVT.

The CDR3 loop is CASSYTSYSYNEQFF. Written as DNA, the CDR3 is TGCGCCAGCAGTTACACTAGCTACTCCTACAATGAGCAGTTCTTC. This chain uses TRBV4-3 with TRBJ2-1; D is possibly TRBD2 (6 bases). The CDR3 runs to 15 residues. The germline V gene encodes CDR1 LGHNA and CDR2 YSLEER. Trimming removed 6 bases at V and 0 bases at J, with 12 bases between.